The 2 T cell receptor beta chains below all came from one sample that was sequenced in a study of CD8+ T cells in alopecia areata. Treatment reported: oral pan-JAK inhibitor, 5-10 mg twice daily. Sequencing templates came from extracted RNA that was reverse transcribed into cDNA. Sequencing used immunoSEQ multiplex PCR; TCRdb keeps in-frame clones, though not all of them. The data hold approximately 150,000 clones, with around 86% observed a single time. The source was CD8+ T cells sorted from blood, collected at week 4, from a patient treated with tofacitinib. These receptors all come from a human donor with alopecia areata.

This clone showed up just once. The chain has TRBV4-1 and TRBJ1-1; D gene unclear. CDR3 length: 14 residues. Between the trimmed V and J ends, which lost 4 bases and 1 base, there was a span of 10 bases. Germline V gene data show CDR1 as MGHRA and CDR2 as YSYEKL. The DNA of the CDR3 is TGCGCCAGCAGCCGAGGCGGTGGGAACACTGAAGCTTTCTTT. Encoded protein: CASSRGGGNTEAFF.

The J gene is TRBJ2-3, the V gene TRBV29-1, with D possibly being TRBD2 (6 bases). The CDR3 sequence is 14 residues long. V lost 8 bases, J lost 0 bases, and 15 bases lay in between. The germline CDR1 and CDR2 sequences are SQVTM and ANQGSEA. CDR3 nucleotide sequence: TGCAGCACTTGGGGGGACCCTAGCACAGATACGCAGTATTTT. This codes for CSTWGDPSTDTQYF.